This T cell receptor beta chain was sequenced during a study of blood T cell repertoires in COVID-19. The CDR3 has 16 residues. Adults between roughly 18 and 95 years of age took part from 24 US areas. In assigning cohorts, the study relied on participant-reported clinical history. A case of COVID-19 had been met by exposed participants within 2 weeks before study entry. In the original analysis: Researchers report that nucleated cell counts were estimated from reference gene primer amplification. Profiling relied on immunoSEQ multiplex PCR, and the TCRdb table lists in-frame clones only, not all of them. V and J calls and clone size are copied from that table; D and trimming were computed from the DNA. The sample includes 150,000 to 200,000 clones, over 80% of them seen just once.

This clonotype was obtained from a man between 70 and 80 years old who had been exposed to COVID-19. The genes are TRBV12-1 and TRBJ1-5; TRBD1 is taken as the D call from the table, unchecked against the DNA. TRBV12-1 is flagged as a pseudogene. Sequencing was performed on PBMCs or T cells enriched from blood (not recorded which). This chain's CDR3 is CASSCAGQGLNQPQHF. The DNA of the CDR3 is TGTGCCAGCAGCTGTGCGGGACAGGGGCTTAATCAGCCCCAGCATTTT.